The 28 T cell receptor beta chains listed next were all sequenced from one sample in a study of cytomegalovirus exposure and HLA in healthy donors. Use of 60 Vbeta and 13 Jbeta primers characterized the PCR. Here immunoSEQ multiplex PCR was the method, and the copy in TCRdb shows in-frame clones only, minus some. The sample has almost 200,000 clones; roughly 85% are singletons. The sequenced sample consisted of PBMCs. These receptors all stem from a woman aged 50 to 65 in good health and CMV-seronegative.

V is TRBV7-2 and J is TRBJ2-3; a weak D match, TRBD2 (5 bases). Trimming cost V 4 bases and J 0 bases, with 11 bases left between them. The germline gives CDR1 SGHTA, CDR2 FQGNSA. The length of the CDR3 is 15 residues. CDR3 sequence (DNA): TGTGCCAGCAGCTCGATAGCGACTAGCACAGATACGCAGTATTTT. Translated, it gives CASSSIATSTDTQYF.

This chain uses TRBV27 with TRBJ1-1; no clear D. The V end was cut by 3 bases, the J end by 10 bases, with 18 bases between. CDR1 is MNHEY and CDR2 is SMNVEV in the germline V gene (reference sequence). The CDR3 spans 14 residues. In DNA, the CDR3 is TGTGCCAGCAGTTTTGGCAGGCCGGGGTTTGGAGCTTTCTTT. Its translation: CASSFGRPGFGAFF.

The chain is built from TRBV2 and TRBJ2-5; D is unclear. Germline CDR1 and CDR2: SNHLY and FYNNEI. The CDR3 runs to 12 residues. Trimming removed 4 bases at V and 5 bases at J, with 8 bases between. CDR3 in amino acids: CASSGTFETQYF. CDR3 nucleotide sequence: TGTGCCAGCAGTGGAACTTTTGAGACCCAGTACTTC.

V gene TRBV27 combines with J gene TRBJ1-1; the match to TRBD1 covers 8 bases. The junction had 2 bases not matched to a gene; V was cut back by 7 bases and J by 1 base. The germline V gene has CDR1 MNHEY and CDR2 SMNVEV (reference sequence). This CDR3 is 13 amino acids long. The CDR3 DNA reads TGTGCCAGCAACGGGACAGGGAACACTGAAGCTTTCTTT. Its translation is CASNGTGNTEAFF.

The chain recombines TRBV21-1 with TRBJ1-4. TRBV21-1 is designated a pseudogene. The CDR3 runs to 14 residues. For the CDR3, the DNA is TGTGCCAGCAGCAAAGGAGGCACGGCTGAAAAACTGTTTTTT. Translation gives CASSKGGTAEKLFF.

The rearrangement uses TRBV5-4 and TRBJ2-7; D may be TRBD2 (5 bases). V gave up 3 bases and J gave up 3 bases, with 10 bases separating them. There are 13 residues in the CDR3. Germline loops: CDR1 SGHNT, CDR2 YYREEE (reference sequence). CDR3 in amino acids: CASSSGLNYEQYF. CDR3 in DNA: TGTGCCAGCAGCTCAGGACTCAACTACGAGCAGTACTTC.

The chain employs TRBV29-1 and TRBJ2-1; a possible D gene is TRBD2 (6 bases). With 7 bases removed from V and 1 base from J, the gap between germline ends came to 11 bases. The CDR3 runs to 13 residues. Germline V gene lookup returns CDR1 SQVTM and CDR2 ANQGSEA. The CDR3 nucleotides read TGCAGCGCGGGACTGACGTCCTACAATGAGCAGTTCTTC. Protein sequence: CSAGLTSYNEQFF.

This rearrangement joins TRBV6-6 to TRBJ2-3; 13 positions agree with TRBD2. Germline V gene data show CDR1 as MNHNY and CDR2 as SVGAGI (reference sequence). With V trimmed by 8 bases and J by 4 bases, 6 bases remained unmatched. The CDR3 sequence is 15 residues long. The CDR3 reads CASGGLAGVSDTQYF. In DNA, the CDR3 is TGTGCCAGCGGAGGACTAGCGGGAGTGTCAGATACGCAGTATTTT.

The chain is built from TRBV2 and TRBJ2-5; 7 nucleotides line up with TRBD1. The V and J ends lost 2 bases and 5 bases, in that order; junction bases with no gene match: 8. Germline V gene lookup returns CDR1 SNHLY and CDR2 FYNNEI. The CDR3 runs to 15 residues. CDR3 bases: TGTGCCAGCAGTGAATTGGCCAGGGGGAGCGAGACCCAGTACTTC. This gives the protein CASSELARGSETQYF.

Concerning this clone: Other DNA sequences from this sample encode an identical CDR3 as well. The V and J genes are TRBV5-1 and TRBJ2-3, with 14 bases aligning to TRBD2. With V trimmed by 3 bases and J by 3 bases, 0 bases remained unmatched. CDR3 size: 15 residues. CDR1 SGHRS and CDR2 YFSETQ come from the germline V gene. The chain's CDR3 is CASSWTSGRTDTQYF. CDR3 in DNA: TGCGCCAGCAGCTGGACTAGCGGGAGGACAGATACGCAGTATTTT.

The chain couples TRBV27 to TRBJ2-5; 10 nucleotides line up with TRBD2. The V gene's germline CDR1 is MNHEY and CDR2 SMNVEV (reference sequence). The CDR3 extends over 15 amino acids. The V segment lost 5 bases and the J segment 11 bases; nucleotides outside the gene matches: 14. The CDR3 region is CASSNPSGSSGEQYF. The CDR3 DNA is TGTGCCAGCAGTAACCCTAGCGGGAGTTCGGGGGAGCAGTACTTC.

V is TRBV10-1 and J is TRBJ2-1; 9 bases fit TRBD2. This CDR3 is built from 18 residues. Trimming at V came to 0 bases and at J to 0 bases, leaving 6 bases not matched to a gene. CDR1 WNHNN and CDR2 SYGVQD come from the germline V gene (reference sequence). CDR3 nucleotide sequence: TGCGCCAGCAGTGAGTCGGTAGCGGGAGCTCCCTCCTACAATGAGCAGTTCTTC. It encodes CASSESVAGAPSYNEQFF.

J is TRBJ2-7 and V is TRBV29-1, with 9 bases identical to TRBD2. The CDR3 totals 13 residues. The V gene's germline CDR1 is SQVTM and CDR2 ANQGSEA. Trimming cost V 3 bases and J 6 bases; bases outside gene matches: 6. In nucleotides, the CDR3 is TGCAGCGTTGAGGTAGCGGGAGAAAGCGAGCAGTACTTC. Its translation: CSVEVAGESEQYF.

This chain connects TRBV2 to TRBJ2-5; 9 bases line up with TRBD2. This CDR3 is built from 17 residues. Germline assignment: CDR1 SNHLY and CDR2 FYNNEI. The ends lost 8 bases at V and 6 bases at J; junction bases unmatched: 19. CDR3 protein: CASGEHLLAGRGKTQYF. The DNA of the CDR3 is TGTGCCAGCGGGGAACATCTTCTAGCGGGAAGGGGGAAGACCCAGTACTTC.

The rearrangement joins TRBV7-2 to TRBJ2-7; a possible D gene is TRBD2 (5 bases). This CDR3 comprises 14 residues. Trimming took off 3 bases at V and 7 bases at J, with 16 bases between the two ends. CDR1 is SGHTA, CDR2 FQGNSA, per germline. The CDR3 coding sequence is TGTGCCAGCAGCTTTGACTATAGGACGGATGAGCAGTACTTC. Translation: CASSFDYRTDEQYF. Using reference TRBV7-2 and TRBJ2-7 for the parts outside the CDR3, the full variable domain is GAGVSQSPSNKVTEKGKDVELRCDPISGHTALYWYRQSLGQGLEFLIYFQGNSAPDKSGLPSDRFSAERTGGSVSTLTIQRTQQEDSAVYLCASSFDYRTDEQYFGPGTRLTVT.

This chain uses TRBV7-3 with TRBJ2-1; no firm D call. The CDR3 has 13 residues. Looked up from germline, CDR1 is SGHTA and CDR2 is FQGTGA. V dropped 3 bases and J dropped 5 bases, with 8 bases sitting between them. The CDR3, as DNA: TGTGCCAGCAGCTTTCTAGAAAACAATGAGCAGTTCTTC. Translating gives CASSFLENNEQFF.

The J gene is TRBJ1-2, the V gene TRBV28; TRBD1 matches 8 bases. Germline lookup yields CDR1 MDHEN and CDR2 SYDVKM. This CDR3 is 18 amino acids long. V lost 4 bases to trimming and J lost 5 bases; unmatched junction nucleotides: 18. This CDR3 reads CASSSGGGMNPARYGYTF. In nucleotides, the CDR3 is TGTGCCAGCAGTTCAGGGGGCGGAATGAATCCTGCTCGATATGGCTACACCTTC.

The chain has TRBV6-1 and TRBJ2-7; 7 bases align to TRBD1. Germline V gives CDR1 MNHNS, CDR2 SASEGT. V trimming: 5 bases; J trimming: 3 bases; junction bases outside the gene matches: 4. The CDR3 is 13 amino acids. The CDR3 here is CASSRDRGYEQYF. DNA for the CDR3: TGTGCCAGCAGTCGGGACAGAGGCTACGAGCAGTACTTC.

The V and J genes are TRBV2 and TRBJ1-1; D is uncertain. V shed 7 bases and J shed 1 base, with 19 bases lying between them. There are 16 residues in the CDR3. CDR1 SNHLY and CDR2 FYNNEI come from the germline V gene. The CDR3 reads CASKDRAEGRNTEAFF. The CDR3 DNA reads TGTGCCAGCAAGGATCGGGCGGAGGGAAGGAACACTGAAGCTTTCTTT. The whole variable domain, filled in from reference TRBV2 and TRBJ1-1, reads EPEVTQTPSHQVTQMGQEVILRCVPISNHLYFYWYRQILGQKVEFLVSFYNNEISEKSEIFDDQFSVERPDGSNFTLKIRSTKLEDSAMYFCASKDRAEGRNTEAFFGQGTRLTVV.

The V and J genes are TRBV5-1 and TRBJ2-4; D is perhaps TRBD2 (6 bases). With 0 bases removed from V and 7 bases from J, the gap between germline ends came to 11 bases. Germline CDR1 and CDR2: SGHRS and YFSETQ. The CDR3 runs to 14 residues. The CDR3 here is CASSLAAGQNIQYF. The CDR3 bases are TGCGCCAGCAGCTTGGCCGCGGGGCAGAACATTCAGTACTTC. Full variable domain (rest looked up from reference TRBV5-1 and TRBJ2-4): KAGVTQTPRYLIKTRGQQVTLSCSPISGHRSVSWYQQTPGQGLQFLFEYFSETQRNKGNFPGRFSGRQFSNSRSEMNVSTLELGDSALYLCASSLAAGQNIQYFGAGTRLSVL.

The rearrangement joins TRBV5-4 to TRBJ2-7, with D perhaps matching TRBD1 (6 bases). The CDR3 spans 13 residues. CDR1 and CDR2 (germline): SGHNT, YYREEE (reference sequence). V was clipped by 2 bases and J by 6 bases, with 12 bases between them. The CDR3 here is CASSLQGLSEQYF. CDR3 coding DNA: TGTGCCAGCAGCTTACAGGGTCTGAGCGAGCAGTACTTC.

The table lists this clone with a count of one. The rearrangement links TRBV18 to TRBJ2-3, with 10 bases lining up with TRBD2. The CDR3 runs to 16 residues. The trim removed 5 bases at V and 2 bases at J, leaving 7 bases unmatched. Germline V gene sequence: CDR1 KGHSH, CDR2 LQKENI. Written as DNA, the CDR3 is TGTGCCAGCTCAGCCTCTAGCGGGAGAGCCACAGATACGCAGTATTTT. Amino acids: CASSASSGRATDTQYF.

The sample holds a few counts of this clone. V and J are TRBV19 and TRBJ1-5, with TRBD1 as a possible D gene (5 bases). Germline V gene sequence: CDR1 LNHDA, CDR2 SQIVND (reference sequence). Trimming left V 5 bases short and J 3 bases short, with 14 bases between. This CDR3 contains 15 residues. CDR3 nucleotides: TGTGCCAGTAGTCTCTCGGGACTCAACAATCAGCCCCAGCATTTT. Its translation is CASSLSGLNNQPQHF. Full variable domain (remainder filled in from reference TRBV19 and TRBJ1-5): DGGITQSPKYLFRKEGQNVTLSCEQNLNHDAMYWYRQDPGQGLRLIYYSQIVNDFQKGDIAEGYSVSREKKESFPLTVTSAQKNPTAFYLCASSLSGLNNQPQHFGDGTRLSIL.

The chain combines TRBV27 with TRBJ2-7; tentatively, D is TRBD1 (5 bases). Trimming took off 2 bases at V and 7 bases at J, with 9 bases between the two ends. The germline V gene encodes CDR1 MNHEY and CDR2 SMNVEV (reference sequence). The CDR3 sequence is 12 residues long. The CDR3: CASSLQGSEQYF. CDR3 bases: TGTGCCAGCAGTTTACAGGGAAGTGAGCAGTACTTC.

The V call is TRBV27, the J call TRBJ2-3; 13 bases are shared with TRBD2. The CDR3 contains 16 residues. Trimming took 3 bases from V and 4 from J; bases not matched to a gene: 4. From germline, CDR1 is MNHEY and CDR2 SMNVEV (reference sequence). CDR3 loop: CASSFRTSGSADTQYF. For the CDR3, the DNA is TGTGCCAGCAGTTTCCGGACTAGCGGGAGTGCAGATACGCAGTATTTT.

The chain carries TRBV27 and TRBJ2-7; TRBD2 agrees at 10 bases. This CDR3 comprises 15 residues. Per germline, CDR1 MNHEY and CDR2 SMNVEV (reference sequence). Trimming removed 5 bases from V and 0 bases from J; junction bases left unmatched: 4. CDR3: CASSATSGISYEQYF. CDR3 DNA: TGTGCCAGCAGTGCCACTAGCGGGATCTCCTACGAGCAGTACTTC.

The rearrangement links TRBV10-1 to TRBJ1-2; tentatively, D is TRBD1 (6 bases). Germline-derived CDR1 and CDR2 are WNHNN and SYGVQD (reference sequence). The CDR3 extends over 13 amino acids. V dropped 3 bases and J dropped 7 bases, with 12 bases sitting between them. In DNA form, the CDR3 reads TGCGCCAGCAGTGAATTTACAGGGAGTGGCTACACCTTC. It codes for CASSEFTGSGYTF.

V and J are TRBV29-1 and TRBJ2-5; TRBD2 is a possible D gene (6 bases). The end of the DNA fits TRBJ2-7 better, so the J call may be wrong. Germline assignment: CDR1 SQVTM and CDR2 ANQGSEA. The length of the CDR3 is 11 residues. CDR3 sequence reads: CSARTIHEQYF. The DNA for the CDR3 is TGCAGCGCTAGGACTATACACGAGCAGTACTTC.